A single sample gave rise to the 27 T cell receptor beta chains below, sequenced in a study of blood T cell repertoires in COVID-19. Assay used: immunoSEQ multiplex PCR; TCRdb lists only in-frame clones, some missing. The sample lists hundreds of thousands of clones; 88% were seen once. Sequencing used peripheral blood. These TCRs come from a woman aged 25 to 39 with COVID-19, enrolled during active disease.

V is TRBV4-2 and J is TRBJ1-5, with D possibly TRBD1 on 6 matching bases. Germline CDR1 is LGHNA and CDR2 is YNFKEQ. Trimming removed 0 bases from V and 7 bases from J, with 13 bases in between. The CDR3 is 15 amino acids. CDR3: CASSQERGQKQPQHF. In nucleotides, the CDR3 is TGTGCCAGCAGCCAAGAGAGAGGACAGAAACAGCCCCAGCATTTT.

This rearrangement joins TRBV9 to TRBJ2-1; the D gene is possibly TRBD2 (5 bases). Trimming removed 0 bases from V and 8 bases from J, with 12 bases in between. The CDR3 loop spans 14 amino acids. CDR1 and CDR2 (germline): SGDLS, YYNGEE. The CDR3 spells CASSVGLAGYEQFF. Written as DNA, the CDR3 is TGTGCCAGCAGCGTAGGGCTAGCTGGATATGAGCAGTTCTTC.

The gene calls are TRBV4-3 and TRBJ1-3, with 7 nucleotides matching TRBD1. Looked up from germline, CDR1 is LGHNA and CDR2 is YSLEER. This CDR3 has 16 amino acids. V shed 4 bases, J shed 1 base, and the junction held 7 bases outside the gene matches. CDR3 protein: CASSPTTGTSGNTIYF. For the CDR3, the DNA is TGCGCCAGCAGCCCTACGACAGGGACGTCTGGAAACACCATATATTTT.

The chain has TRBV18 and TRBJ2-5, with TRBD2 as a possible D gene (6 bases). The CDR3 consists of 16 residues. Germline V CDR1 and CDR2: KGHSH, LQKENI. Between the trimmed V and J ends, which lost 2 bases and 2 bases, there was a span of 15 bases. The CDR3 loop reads CASSPLAGSRQETQYF. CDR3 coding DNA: TGTGCCAGCTCACCATTAGCCGGGAGCAGGCAAGAGACCCAGTACTTC.

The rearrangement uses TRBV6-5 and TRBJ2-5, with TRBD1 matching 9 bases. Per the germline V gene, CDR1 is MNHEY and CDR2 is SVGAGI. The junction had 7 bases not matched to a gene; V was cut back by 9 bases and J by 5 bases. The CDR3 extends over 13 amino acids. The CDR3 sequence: CASRTGAVETQYF. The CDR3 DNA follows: TGTGCCAGTAGGACAGGGGCCGTGGAGACCCAGTACTTC.

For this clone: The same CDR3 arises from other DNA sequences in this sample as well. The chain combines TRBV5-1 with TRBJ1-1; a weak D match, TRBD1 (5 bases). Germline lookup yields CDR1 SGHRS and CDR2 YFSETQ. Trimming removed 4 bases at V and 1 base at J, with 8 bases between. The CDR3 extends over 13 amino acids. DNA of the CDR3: TGCGCCAGCAGCCCAGGACAGAACACTGAAGCTTTCTTT. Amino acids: CASSPGQNTEAFF.

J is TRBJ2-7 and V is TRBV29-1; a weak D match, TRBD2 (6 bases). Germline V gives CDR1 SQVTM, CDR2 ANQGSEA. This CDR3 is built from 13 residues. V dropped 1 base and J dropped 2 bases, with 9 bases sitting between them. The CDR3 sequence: CSVEGREPYEQYF. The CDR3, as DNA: TGCAGCGTTGAAGGGAGGGAACCCTACGAGCAGTACTTC.

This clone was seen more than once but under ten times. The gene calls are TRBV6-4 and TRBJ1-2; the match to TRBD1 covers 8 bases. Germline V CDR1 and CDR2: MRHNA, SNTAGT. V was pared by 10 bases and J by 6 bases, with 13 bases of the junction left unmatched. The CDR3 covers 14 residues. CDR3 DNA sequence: TGTGCCACCCCGGACAGGGAGGATCGCCATGGCTACACCTTC. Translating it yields CATPDREDRHGYTF.

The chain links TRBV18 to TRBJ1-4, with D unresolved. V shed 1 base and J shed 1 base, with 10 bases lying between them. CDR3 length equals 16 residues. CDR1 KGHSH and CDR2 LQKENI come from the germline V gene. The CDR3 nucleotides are TGTGCCAGCTCACCACGCAACCCACAAACTAATGAAAAACTGTTTTTT. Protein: CASSPRNPQTNEKLFF.

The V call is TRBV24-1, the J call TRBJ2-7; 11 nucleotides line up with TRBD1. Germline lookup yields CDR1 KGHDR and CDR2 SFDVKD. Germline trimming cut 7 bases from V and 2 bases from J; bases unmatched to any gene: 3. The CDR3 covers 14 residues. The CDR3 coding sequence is TGTGCCACCAGGACGGGACAGGGGGCCTACGAGCAGTACTTC. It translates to CATRTGQGAYEQYF.

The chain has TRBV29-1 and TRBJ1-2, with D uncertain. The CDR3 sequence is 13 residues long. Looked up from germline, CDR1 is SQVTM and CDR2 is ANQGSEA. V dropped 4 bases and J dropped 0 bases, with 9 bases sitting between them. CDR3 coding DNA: TGCAGCGTTGTAAATCCTACTAACTATGGCTACACCTTC. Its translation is CSVVNPTNYGYTF.

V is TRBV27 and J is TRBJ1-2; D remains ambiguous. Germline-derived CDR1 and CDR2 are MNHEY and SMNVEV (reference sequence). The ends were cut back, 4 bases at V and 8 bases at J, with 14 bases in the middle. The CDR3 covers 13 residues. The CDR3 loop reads CASSSPPSEGYTF. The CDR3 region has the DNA TGTGCCAGCAGTTCCCCCCCCAGTGAAGGCTACACCTTC.

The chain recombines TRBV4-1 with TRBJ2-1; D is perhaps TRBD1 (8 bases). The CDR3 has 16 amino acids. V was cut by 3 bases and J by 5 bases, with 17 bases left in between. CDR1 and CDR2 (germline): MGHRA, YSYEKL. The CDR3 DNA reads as TGCGCCAGCAGCCAGCGGGGGCAGGGGGCGAACAATGAGCAGTTCTTC. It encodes CASSQRGQGANNEQFF.

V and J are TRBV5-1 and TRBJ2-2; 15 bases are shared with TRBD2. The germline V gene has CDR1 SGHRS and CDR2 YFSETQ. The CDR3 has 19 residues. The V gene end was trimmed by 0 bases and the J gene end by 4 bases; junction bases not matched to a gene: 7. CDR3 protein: CASSLVTGLAGGSTGELFF. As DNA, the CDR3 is TGCGCCAGCAGCTTGGTAACGGGACTAGCGGGAGGCAGCACCGGGGAGCTGTTTTTT.

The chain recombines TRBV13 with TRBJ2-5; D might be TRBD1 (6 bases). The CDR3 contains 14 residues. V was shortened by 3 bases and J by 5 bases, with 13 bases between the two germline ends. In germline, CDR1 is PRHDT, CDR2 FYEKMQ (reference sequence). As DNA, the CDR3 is TGTGCCAGCAGCTTGAGCAGGGGTCGGGAGACCCAGTACTTC. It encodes CASSLSRGRETQYF.

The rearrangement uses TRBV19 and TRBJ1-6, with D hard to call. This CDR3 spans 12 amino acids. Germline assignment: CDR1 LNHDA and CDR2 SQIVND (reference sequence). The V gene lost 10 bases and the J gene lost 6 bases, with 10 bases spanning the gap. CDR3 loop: CATRQANSPLHF. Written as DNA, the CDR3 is TGTGCCACCCGTCAAGCTAATTCACCCCTCCACTTT. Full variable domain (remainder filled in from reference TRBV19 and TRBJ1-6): DGGITQSPKYLFRKEGQNVTLSCEQNLNHDAMYWYRQDPGQGLRLIYYSQIVNDFQKGDIAEGYSVSREKKESFPLTVTSAQKNPTAFYLCATRQANSPLHFGNGTRLTVT.

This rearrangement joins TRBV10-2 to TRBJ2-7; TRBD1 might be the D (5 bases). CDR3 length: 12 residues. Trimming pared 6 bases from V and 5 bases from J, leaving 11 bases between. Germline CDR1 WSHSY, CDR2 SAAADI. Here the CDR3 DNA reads TGCGCCAGCAGATCCGACAGCCACGAGCAGTACTTC. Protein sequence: CASRSDSHEQYF.

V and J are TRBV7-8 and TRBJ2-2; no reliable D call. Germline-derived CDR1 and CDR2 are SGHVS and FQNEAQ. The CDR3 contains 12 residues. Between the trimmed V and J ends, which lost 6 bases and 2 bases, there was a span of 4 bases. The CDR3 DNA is TGTGCCAGCAGTCTTAACACCGGGGAGCTGTTTTTT. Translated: CASSLNTGELFF.

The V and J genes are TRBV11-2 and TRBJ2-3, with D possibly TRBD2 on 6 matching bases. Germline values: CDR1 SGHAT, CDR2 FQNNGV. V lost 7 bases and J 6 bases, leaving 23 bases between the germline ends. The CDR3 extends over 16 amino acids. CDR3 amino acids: CASNLGGGPWEDTQYF. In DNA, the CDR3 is TGTGCCAGCAATCTGGGGGGTGGTCCCTGGGAGGATACGCAGTATTTT.

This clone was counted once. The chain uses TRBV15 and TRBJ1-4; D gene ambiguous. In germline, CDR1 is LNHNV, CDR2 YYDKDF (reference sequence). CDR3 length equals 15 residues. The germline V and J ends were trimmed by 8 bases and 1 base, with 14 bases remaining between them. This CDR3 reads CATRGGDRTNEKLFF. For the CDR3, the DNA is TGTGCCACCCGTGGAGGCGACCGAACTAATGAAAAACTGTTTTTT.

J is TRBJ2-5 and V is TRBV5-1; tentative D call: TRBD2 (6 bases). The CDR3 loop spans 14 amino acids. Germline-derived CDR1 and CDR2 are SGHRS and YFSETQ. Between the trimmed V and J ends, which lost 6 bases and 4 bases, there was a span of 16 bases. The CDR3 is CASTTSGARETQYF. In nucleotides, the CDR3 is TGCGCCAGCACGACCTCGGGAGCAAGAGAGACCCAGTACTTC.

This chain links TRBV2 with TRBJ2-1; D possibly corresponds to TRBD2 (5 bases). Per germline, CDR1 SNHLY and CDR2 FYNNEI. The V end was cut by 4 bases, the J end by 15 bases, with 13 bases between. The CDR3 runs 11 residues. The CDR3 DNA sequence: TGTGCCAGCAGTGGGGCCCAGAGGGTGTTCTTC. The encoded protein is CASSGAQRVFF.

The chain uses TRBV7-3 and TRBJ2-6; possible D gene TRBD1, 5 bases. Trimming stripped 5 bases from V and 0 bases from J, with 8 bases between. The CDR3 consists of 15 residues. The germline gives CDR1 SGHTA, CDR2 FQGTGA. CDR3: CASSRDSSGANVLTF. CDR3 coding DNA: TGTGCCAGCAGCCGAGACAGCTCTGGGGCCAACGTCCTGACTTTC.

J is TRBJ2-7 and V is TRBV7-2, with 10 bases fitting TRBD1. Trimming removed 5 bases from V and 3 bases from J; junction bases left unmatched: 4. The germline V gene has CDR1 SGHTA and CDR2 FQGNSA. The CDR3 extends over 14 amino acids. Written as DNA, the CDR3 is TGTGCCAGCAGCCTGACAGGGGGCCTCTACGAGCAGTACTTC. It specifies CASSLTGGLYEQYF.

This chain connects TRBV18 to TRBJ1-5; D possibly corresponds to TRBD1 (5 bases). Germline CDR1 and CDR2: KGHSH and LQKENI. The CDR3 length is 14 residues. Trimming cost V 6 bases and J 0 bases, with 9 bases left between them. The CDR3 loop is CASSRDRSNQPQHF. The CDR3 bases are TGTGCCAGCTCGCGGGACCGTAGCAATCAGCCCCAGCATTTT.

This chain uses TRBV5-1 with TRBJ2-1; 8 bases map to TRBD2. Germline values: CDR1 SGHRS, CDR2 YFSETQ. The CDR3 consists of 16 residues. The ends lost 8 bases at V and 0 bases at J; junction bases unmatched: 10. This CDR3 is CASRPREGISYNEQFF. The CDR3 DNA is TGCGCCAGTCGTCCTCGGGAGGGAATCTCCTACAATGAGCAGTTCTTC.

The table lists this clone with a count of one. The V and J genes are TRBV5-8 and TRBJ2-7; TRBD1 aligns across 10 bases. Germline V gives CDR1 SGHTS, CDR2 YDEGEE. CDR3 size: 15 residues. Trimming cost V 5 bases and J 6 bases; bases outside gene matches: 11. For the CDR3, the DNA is TGTGCCAGCAGTCGGCCGACAGGGGGCTGGATCGAGCAGTACTTC. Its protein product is CASSRPTGGWIEQYF.